This T cell receptor (beta chain) was identified in a study of cytomegalovirus exposure and HLA in healthy donors. A remark on this clone: Its cognate antigen is unknown.

The PCR had 60 Vbeta and 13 Jbeta primers. Original data processing: Roughly 12 million of tens of millions of unique TCR beta chains were shared, per a later count. Measured with immunoSEQ multiplex PCR; TCRdb has only the in-frame clones, and not every one. The DNA gave D and trimming, while V, J and clone size come from that table. The sample contains under 120,000 clones, 65% to 75% of which appear only once. CDR1 and CDR2 from the germline V gene are MNHNY and SVGAGI (reference sequence). The V and J ends lost 4 bases and 2 bases, in that order; junction bases with no gene match: 4. This CDR3 spans 14 amino acids. The study's findings and limits: According to the study, 160 or so TCR beta chains were cytomegalovirus-associated. When a later analysis compared HLA-associated TCR beta chains with equally common others, the HLA-associated chains turned out to be more clonally expanded and to have lower generation probabilities. Per published accounts, TCR beta sequences correctly predicted the HLA-A and HLA-B alleles of most subjects.

This sequence joins TRBV6-6 and TRBJ2-5; 7 bases map to TRBD1. The receptor was isolated from a middle-aged man in good health and CMV-seropositive. Sequenced sample: PBMCs. CDR3 protein: CASSFRTGQETQYF. CDR3 DNA sequence: TGTGCCAGCAGTTTCCGGACAGGTCAAGAGACCCAGTACTTC.